This TCR beta chain was captured in a study of shared T cell receptors in the human thymus. The assay was immunoSEQ multiplex PCR, and TCRdb's table has in-frame clones only and misses some. Here the sample spans roughly 660,000 clones, 88% being singletons. This sample also belongs to another study, concerning human thymus T cells. That study adds: Corrective cardiac surgery supplied the resected thymus tissue. Apparent bias marked the V and J gene usage of thymic and blood repertoires.

This TCR was sampled from a boy under two years old with a congenital heart defect. Sequenced material: thymocytes.

Here the CDR3 reads CASSPSSGSYNEQFF. Written as DNA, the CDR3 is TGTGCCAGCAGTCCCAGTTCAGGGTCCTACAATGAGCAGTTCTTC. V and J are TRBV6-5 and TRBJ2-1, with D perhaps TRBD1 (5 bases). Trimming took 5 bases from V and 1 from J, leaving 12 bases between them. The CDR3 consists of 15 residues. The germline V gene encodes CDR1 MNHEY and CDR2 SVGAGI.